This T cell receptor beta chain is drawn from a study of blood T cell repertoires in COVID-19. At the level of the study: PBMCs, B-cell-depleted T cells, or T cells provided the cDNA or gDNA that made up the material.

The V gene's germline CDR1 is SNHLY and CDR2 FYNNEI. This CDR3 comprises 14 residues. V was shortened by 6 bases and J by 4 bases, with 14 bases between the two germline ends. Generated by immunoSEQ multiplex PCR, the TCRdb table keeps only in-frame clones and is missing some. In the table there are 200,000 to 250,000 clones, around 82% of which are singletons. The J gene is TRBJ2-3, the V gene TRBV2; maybe TRBD1 (5 bases). The receptor was derived from a woman aged 50 to 60 who had been exposed to COVID-19. The sample comprised PBMCs or T cells enriched from blood (not recorded which). The CDR3 reads CASRITGSADTQYF. Here the CDR3 DNA reads TGTGCCAGCAGGATCACAGGTTCCGCAGATACGCAGTATTTT.